This TCR beta chain was found in a study of T-cell memory formation after mild COVID-19. Study observations and caveats: Certain responding clones were present in pre-infection memory, suggesting participation of cross-reactive memory. Chiefly within CM and EM were the contracting CD4+ clones; CD8+ ones were within EMRA. Clones shrinking from day 15 to 85 showed even CD4/CD8 mixes; later expanders tilted CD4+. Whether second-wave clones peaking at day 37 were SARS-CoV-2 specific went unconfirmed.

The J segment lost 2 bases and the V segment lost 6 bases, leaving 9 bases of the junction unmatched. The CDR3 spans 15 residues. Germline V gene data show CDR1 as SGHTA and CDR2 as FQGNSA. TCRdb processed the 5' RACE reads anew with MiXCR; each CDR3 protein has one entry. The table has under 450,000 distinct CDR3 sequences, more than 20% seen once. In regard to this clonotype: Antigen unknown.

Sample: PBMCs or a T cell subset sorted from them (not recorded which). The chain uses TRBV7-2 and TRBJ2-5; 7 positions agree with TRBD1. This TCR was sampled from a man younger than 35 who had mild COVID-19 (a few samples of this study predate the infection). Cell type and time point are not known. The CDR3 DNA reads as TGTGCCAGCAGGGTGACAGGGATTCTACAAGAGACCCAGTACTTC. Protein product: CASRVTGILQETQYF. The full variable domain, completed using reference TRBV7-2 and TRBJ2-5, is GAGVSQSPSNKVTEKGKDVELRCDPISGHTALYWYRQSLGQGLEFLIYFQGNSAPDKSGLPSDRFSAERTGGSVSTLTIQRTQQEDSAVYLCASRVTGILQETQYFGPGTRLLVL.